Here is one T cell receptor beta chain with its context. The target antigen is unknown. Germline assignment: CDR1 SQVTM and CDR2 ANQGSEA. This CDR3 has 12 residues. The ends lost 4 bases at V and 10 bases at J; junction bases unmatched: 4. Each of the donors was a healthy adult who was HIV-negative and had not had a recent acute infection or vaccination. This table comes from immunoSEQ multiplex PCR, and its TCRdb copy is limited to in-frame clones, with some not included. The repertoire includes around 95,000 clones, 67% of them detected once, and about 45% sits in the top ten. This sample was included in a study of shared clonotypes between healthy human individuals. Study-wide results and limits: The study sampled only blood, and tissue repertoires likely differ. Among non-shared clonotypes, generation probabilities were lower than among those shared by all four donors. On the whole, naive subsets had larger estimated richness than memory subsets had.

The TCR sequence derives from a man aged 30 to 39 in good health. The V and J genes are TRBV29-1 and TRBJ2-1; TRBD2 aligns across 10 bases. Sequencing was done on a sample of memory CD8+ T cells sorted from blood. The subset was: CD45RO+ cells pooled with CCR7-negative TemRA cells. CDR3 amino acids: CSVVSLAGEQFF. The CDR3 bases are TGCAGCGTTGTATCACTAGCGGGAGAGCAGTTCTTC.